This TCR beta chain was found in a study of shared clonotypes between healthy human individuals. Turning to the study itself: A couple of women and a few men aged 18 to 49 served as donors. Study conclusions and caveats: Donors were few, which limited the genetic and exposure-history diversity represented.

Assay execution proceeded at the deep level. TCRdb's copy holds only in-frame clones and misses some; the assay was immunoSEQ multiplex PCR. The data hold about 480,000 clones, with 79% observed a single time. In unsorted samples, genomic DNA was obtained using tens of millions of PBMCs. As regards this clone: Its specificity is not known.

CDR1 is SGHDN and CDR2 is FVKESK in the germline V gene. Trimming left V 4 bases short and J 2 bases short, with 18 bases between. The CDR3 runs to 16 residues. The chain uses TRBV14 and TRBJ2-7; TRBD2 might be the D (6 bases). This TCR was recovered from a middle-aged woman in good health. Some clones in this sample may be carry-over from other donors' samples. The sample comprised PBMCs. Here the CDR3 DNA reads TGTGCCAGCAGCCCAGATCCGGCGGGATCGACCTACGAGCAGTACTTC. This encodes CASSPDPAGSTYEQYF.